This T cell receptor (beta chain) comes out of a study of T cells expressing NK-cell markers. Study-wide background: The eight sequenced donors comprised seven who were HCMV-seropositive and one who was seronegative. Findings and limits, study-wide: Leadership of the CD3+CD56-NKG2C+ fraction also belonged to these clonotypes in several donors. Expanded NKG2C+ T cell clones had unclear HCMV specificity.

Concerning this clonotype itself: Its antigen remains unidentified.

Germline CDR1 reads MDHEN; CDR2 reads SYDVKM. This CDR3 has 13 amino acids. A 5'RACE template switching approach incorporating UMIs was used to make TCR beta cDNA. From the 5' RACE reads, TCRdb lists one entry per CDR3 protein and no DNA. Its table records roughly 180,000 distinct CDR3 sequences. The chain couples TRBV28 to TRBJ2-7. The TCR was taken from a woman between 18 and 70 years old in good health. The sequencing input was blood T cells: a sorted CD56 or NKG2C T cell subset, CD4+ or CD8+ T cells, or bulk PBMC T cells (not recorded which). The CDR3 is CASSRTAPYEQYF. The full variable domain, completed using reference TRBV28 and TRBJ2-7, is DVKVTQSSRYLVKRTGEKVFLECVQDMDHENMFWYRQDPGLGLRLIYFSYDVKMKEKGDIPEGYSVSREKKERFSLILESASTNQTSMYLCASSRTAPYEQYFGPGTRLTVT.